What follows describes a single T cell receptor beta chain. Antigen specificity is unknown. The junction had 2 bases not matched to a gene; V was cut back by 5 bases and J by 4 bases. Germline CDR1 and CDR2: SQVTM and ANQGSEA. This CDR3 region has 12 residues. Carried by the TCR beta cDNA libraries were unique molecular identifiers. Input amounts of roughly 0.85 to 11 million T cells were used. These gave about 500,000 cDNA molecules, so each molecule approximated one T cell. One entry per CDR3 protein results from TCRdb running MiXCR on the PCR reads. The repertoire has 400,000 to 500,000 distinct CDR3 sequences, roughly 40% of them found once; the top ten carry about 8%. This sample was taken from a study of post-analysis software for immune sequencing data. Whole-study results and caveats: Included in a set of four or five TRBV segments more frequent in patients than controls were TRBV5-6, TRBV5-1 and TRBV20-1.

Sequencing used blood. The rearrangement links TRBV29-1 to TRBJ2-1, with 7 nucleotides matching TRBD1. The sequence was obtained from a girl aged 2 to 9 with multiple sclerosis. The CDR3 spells CSVRDSYNEQFF. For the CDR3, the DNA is TGCAGCGTTCGGGACAGTTACAATGAGCAGTTCTTC.